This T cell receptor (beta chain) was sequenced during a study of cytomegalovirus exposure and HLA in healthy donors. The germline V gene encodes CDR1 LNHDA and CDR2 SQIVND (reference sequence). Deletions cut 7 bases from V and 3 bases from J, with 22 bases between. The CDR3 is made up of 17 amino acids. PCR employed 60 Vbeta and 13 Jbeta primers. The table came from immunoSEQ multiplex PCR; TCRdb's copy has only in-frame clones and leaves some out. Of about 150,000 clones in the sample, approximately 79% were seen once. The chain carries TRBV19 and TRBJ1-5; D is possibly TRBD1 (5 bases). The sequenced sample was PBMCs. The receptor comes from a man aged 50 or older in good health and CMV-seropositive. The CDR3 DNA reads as TGTGCCAGTACCCTCTTAGGTGCAGGGCCCCACAATCAGCCCCAGCATTTT. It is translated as CASTLLGAGPHNQPQHF.